The clone carrying this TCR beta chain was counted a few times. Its antigen remains unidentified. The sample belongs to a study of spatial heterogeneity in lung cancer. Study context: The authors sequenced available follow-up PBMC samples, taken a median of about two years after resection.

Findings and limits, study-wide: The appearance of ubiquitous expanded tumor TCRs in blood was greater at resection than follow-up.

Each CDR3 protein is one row after TCRdb ran MiXCR on the 5' RACE reads. The sample contains around 98,000 distinct CDR3 sequences, just under 20% of which appear only once. Time point denoted: blood at routine non-recurrence follow-up after resection. This sample comprised PBMCs, obtained at follow-up. This sequence was found in a male donor with early-stage non-small cell lung cancer.

In nucleotides, the CDR3 is TGTGCCATCAGTGTTGGTGCGGACCAAGAGACCCAGTACTTC. As protein: CAISVGADQETQYF. This chain links TRBV10-3 with TRBJ2-5; D is unclear. The CDR3 is 14 residues long. V dropped 4 bases and J dropped 0 bases, with 9 bases sitting between them. Germline V CDR1 and CDR2: ENHRY, SYGVKD.